This T cell receptor beta chain was recovered during a study of somatic mutations in cytotoxic T cells in rheumatoid arthritis. Study results and limitations: Unlike healthy controls, rheumatoid arthritis patients had CD8+ clonality that increased with age.

About this clone: Its antigen is unknown.

Clones were read by immunoSEQ multiplex PCR, and TCRdb kept only the in-frame ones, dropping some. The sample yields roughly 30,000 clones, 82% seen once. The receptor was isolated from an adult with rheumatoid arthritis. Material for sequencing was CD8+ T cells sorted from blood.

In nucleotides, the CDR3 is TGTGCCAGCATCGACCCCAGCTTGGGGGGCAATCAGCCCCAGCATTTT. Translated: CASIDPSLGGNQPQHF. The V and J genes are TRBV6-6 and TRBJ1-5, with a tentative D call TRBD1 (5 bases). The V end was cut by 7 bases, the J end by 2 bases, with 18 bases between. Germline V gene sequence: CDR1 MNHNY, CDR2 SVGAGI (reference sequence). The CDR3 is 16 amino acids.